The present T cell receptor beta chain was sequenced within a study of T cell changes during pregnancy in multiple sclerosis. Trimming removed 2 bases at V and 0 bases at J, with 14 bases between. Germline V gene sequence: CDR1 SEHNR, CDR2 FQNEAQ (reference sequence). The CDR3 sequence is 17 residues long. This table comes from immunoSEQ multiplex PCR, and its TCRdb copy is limited to in-frame clones, with some not included. The table lists 45,000 or so clones, under 95% of them singletons. The chain couples TRBV7-9 to TRBJ2-1; D may be TRBD1 (6 bases). Sequenced material: CD8+ T cells from peripheral blood mononuclear cells, taken in the second trimester of pregnancy. The sequence derives from a female donor with multiple sclerosis, enrolled in a pregnancy study. The CDR3 nucleotides read TGTGCCAGCAGCTTATATTCGCAGGGGATCTCCTACAATGAGCAGTTCTTC. Encoded protein: CASSLYSQGISYNEQFF.